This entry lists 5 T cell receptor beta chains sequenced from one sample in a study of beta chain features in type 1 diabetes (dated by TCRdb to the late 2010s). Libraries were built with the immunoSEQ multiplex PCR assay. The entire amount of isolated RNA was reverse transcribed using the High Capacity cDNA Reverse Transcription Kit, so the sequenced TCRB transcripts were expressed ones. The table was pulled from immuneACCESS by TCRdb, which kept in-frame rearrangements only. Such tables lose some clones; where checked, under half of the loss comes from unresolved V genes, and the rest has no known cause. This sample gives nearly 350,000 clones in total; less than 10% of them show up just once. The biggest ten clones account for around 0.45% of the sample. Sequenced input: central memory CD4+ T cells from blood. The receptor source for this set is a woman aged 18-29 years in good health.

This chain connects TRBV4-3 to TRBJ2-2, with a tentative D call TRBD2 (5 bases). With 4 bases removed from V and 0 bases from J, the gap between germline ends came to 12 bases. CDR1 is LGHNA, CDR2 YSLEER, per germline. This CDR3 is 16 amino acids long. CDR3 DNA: TGCGCCAGCAGCCGGGAGCTAATAGCGAACACCGGGGAGCTGTTTTTT. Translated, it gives CASSRELIANTGELFF.

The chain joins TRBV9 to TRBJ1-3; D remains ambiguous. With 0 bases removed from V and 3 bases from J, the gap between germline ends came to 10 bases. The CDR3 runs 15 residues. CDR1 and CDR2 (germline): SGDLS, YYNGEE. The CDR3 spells CASSVEGGNGNTIYF. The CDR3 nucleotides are TGTGCCAGCAGCGTAGAAGGAGGGAATGGAAACACCATATATTTT.

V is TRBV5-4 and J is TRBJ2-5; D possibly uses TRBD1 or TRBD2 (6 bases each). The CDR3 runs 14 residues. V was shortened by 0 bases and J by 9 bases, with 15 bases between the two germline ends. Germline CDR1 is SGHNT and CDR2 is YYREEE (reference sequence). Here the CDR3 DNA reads TGTGCCAGCAGCTTGGACAGCCTTAGGGGGGCCCAGTACTTC. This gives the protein CASSLDSLRGAQYF.

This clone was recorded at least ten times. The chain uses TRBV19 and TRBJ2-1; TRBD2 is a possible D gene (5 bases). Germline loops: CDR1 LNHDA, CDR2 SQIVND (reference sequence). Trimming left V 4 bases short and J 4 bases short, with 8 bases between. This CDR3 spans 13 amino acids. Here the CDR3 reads CASSRGIYNEQFF. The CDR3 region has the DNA TGTGCCAGTAGTAGAGGGATTTACAATGAGCAGTTCTTC.

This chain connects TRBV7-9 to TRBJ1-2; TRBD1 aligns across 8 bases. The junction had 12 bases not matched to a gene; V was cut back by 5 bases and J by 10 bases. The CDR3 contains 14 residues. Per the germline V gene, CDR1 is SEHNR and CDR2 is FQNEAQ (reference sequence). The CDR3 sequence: CASSQDGDRSFYTF. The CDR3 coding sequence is TGTGCCAGCAGCCAGGATGGGGACAGGTCTTTCTACACCTTC.